Each of the 20 T cell receptor beta chains below was sequenced from the same sample in a study of memory CD4+ T cells and cytomegalovirus serostatus. Only in-frame clones appear in the TCRdb table, and some are missing; sequencing was by immunoSEQ multiplex PCR. The profile covers 50,000 or so clones, with about 79% appearing a single time and roughly 0.54% taken by the ten largest. The sort gate was single viable CD3+CD4+CD8-CD45RO+ cells for memory CD4+ T cells. Sequencing input: memory CD4+ T cells from blood. The source is an adult in good health and CMV-seronegative.

The chain combines TRBV5-1 with TRBJ1-2; a weak D match, TRBD1 (5 bases). Trimming took 4 bases from V and 3 from J, leaving 10 bases between them. The CDR3 loop spans 13 amino acids. CDR1 and CDR2 (germline): SGHRS, YFSETQ. This chain's CDR3 is CASSSPGYYGYTF. CDR3 nucleotide sequence: TGCGCCAGCAGCAGTCCAGGGTACTATGGCTACACCTTC.

This chain uses TRBV19 with TRBJ1-1; D is perhaps TRBD1 (5 bases). V was shortened by 4 bases and J by 1 base, with 22 bases between the two germline ends. The CDR3 totals 18 residues. CDR1 and CDR2 from the germline V gene are LNHDA and SQIVND (reference sequence). The CDR3 coding sequence is TGTGCCAGTAGTAGTAGCGGTGGTAGGATTGGGGGGAACACTGAAGCTTTCTTT. Its translation: CASSSSGGRIGGNTEAFF.

The chain recombines TRBV2 with TRBJ2-1, with 11 nucleotides matching TRBD2. Germline lookup yields CDR1 SNHLY and CDR2 FYNNEI. This CDR3 comprises 16 residues. Trimming removed 7 bases from V and 6 bases from J; junction bases left unmatched: 11. The CDR3 region is CASIADLAGGLNEQFF. The CDR3 DNA sequence: TGTGCCAGCATCGCGGACCTAGCGGGGGGCCTCAATGAGCAGTTCTTC.

This clone has only a few counts. The genes are TRBV19 and TRBJ1-6; D ambiguous. The CDR3 has 12 amino acids. Trimming removed 3 bases at V and 9 bases at J, with 6 bases between. Germline V gives CDR1 LNHDA, CDR2 SQIVND (reference sequence). CDR3 sequence: CASSIRPSPLHF. CDR3 coding DNA: TGTGCCAGTAGTATCCGACCTTCACCCCTCCACTTT.

For this clone: The same CDR3 also results from other DNA sequences found in this sample. V is TRBV5-6 and J is TRBJ1-2, with no clear D. CDR1 SGHDT and CDR2 YYEEEE come from the germline V gene. The V gene lost 1 base and the J gene lost 5 bases, with 9 bases spanning the gap. There are 13 residues in the CDR3. The CDR3 nucleotides are TGTGCCAGCAGCTTGAACGGACTGTATGGCTACACCTTC. This gives the protein CASSLNGLYGYTF.

This clone is a singleton in its sample. This same CDR3 is encoded by further DNA sequences in the sample. The chain carries TRBV9 and TRBJ2-5; D remains ambiguous. Germline V CDR1 and CDR2: SGDLS, YYNGEE. Between the trimmed V and J ends, which lost 5 bases and 2 bases, there was a span of 7 bases. The CDR3 totals 12 residues. The CDR3 nucleotides read TGTGCCAGCAGTGCTAATCAAGAGACCCAGTACTTC. This translates into CASSANQETQYF.

The chain carries TRBV2 and TRBJ1-5; TRBD1 is a possible D gene (5 bases). CDR3 length: 15 residues. CDR1 is SNHLY and CDR2 is FYNNEI in the germline V gene. V lost 5 bases and J 2 bases, leaving 13 bases between the germline ends. CDR3 bases: TGTGCCAGCAGTTCACAGGTATATGGCAATCAGCCCCAGCATTTT. It is translated as CASSSQVYGNQPQHF.

The V and J genes are TRBV5-1 and TRBJ2-1; D gene uncertain. V lost 4 bases and J 8 bases, leaving 19 bases between the germline ends. Germline values: CDR1 SGHRS, CDR2 YFSETQ. CDR3 length: 15 amino acids. The CDR3 nucleotides read TGCGCCAGCAGCGGAAACAGTCCCCCTGCCGATGAGCAGTTCTTC. It translates to CASSGNSPPADEQFF. Full variable domain (remainder filled in from reference TRBV5-1 and TRBJ2-1): KAGVTQTPRYLIKTRGQQVTLSCSPISGHRSVSWYQQTPGQGLQFLFEYFSETQRNKGNFPGRFSGRQFSNSRSEMNVSTLELGDSALYLCASSGNSPPADEQFFGPGTRLTVL.

The chain is built from TRBV7-2 and TRBJ1-2, with a possible D match to TRBD1 (5 bases). Germline V lookup: CDR1 SGHTA, CDR2 FQGNSA. V was cut by 0 bases and J by 3 bases, with 8 bases left in between. The CDR3 is made up of 14 amino acids. The CDR3 loop reads CASSLALQDYGYTF. The CDR3 region has the DNA TGTGCCAGCAGCTTAGCGCTACAGGACTATGGCTACACCTTC.

The V and J genes are TRBV6-1 and TRBJ1-1, with 8 bases identical to TRBD1. The CDR3 spans 14 residues. Germline V gene sequence: CDR1 MNHNS, CDR2 SASEGT. Unmatched junction bases numbered 10, after V lost 8 bases and J lost 5 bases. The CDR3 nucleotides are TGTGCCAGCTCATTCAGGGGGCTCGGGACTGAAGCTTTCTTT. The encoded protein is CASSFRGLGTEAFF.

The chain recombines TRBV27 with TRBJ2-2, with D possibly being TRBD1 (5 bases). V lost 3 bases, J lost 8 bases, and 10 bases lay in between. CDR3 length equals 13 residues. Per germline, CDR1 MNHEY and CDR2 SMNVEV (reference sequence). The CDR3 DNA follows: TGTGCCAGCAGTTTTATCAGGGCGGGGGAGCTGTTTTTT. Encoded protein: CASSFIRAGELFF.

The chain combines TRBV6-6 with TRBJ1-4; perhaps TRBD1 as D (5 bases). The CDR3 sequence is 14 residues long. Germline-derived CDR1 and CDR2 are MNHNY and SVGAGI (reference sequence). V was pared by 6 bases and J by 5 bases, with 13 bases between. The CDR3 region has the DNA TGTGCCAGCAGGGAGCAGGGTCTCAATGAAAAACTGTTTTTT. It yields the protein CASREQGLNEKLFF.

This clone was picked up a small number of times. V gene TRBV10-3 combines with J gene TRBJ2-6, with D uncertain. Trimming took off 4 bases at V and 4 bases at J, with 5 bases between the two ends. The germline V gene has CDR1 ENHRY and CDR2 SYGVKD. CDR3 length: 13 amino acids. CDR3 sequence: CAISVGGANVLTF. CDR3 in DNA: TGTGCCATCAGTGTGGGCGGGGCCAACGTCCTGACTTTC.

The rearrangement links TRBV4-1 to TRBJ1-3; TRBD1 matches at 7 bases. This CDR3 has 15 residues. V lost 0 bases to trimming and J lost 2 bases; unmatched junction nucleotides: 1. CDR1 and CDR2 from the germline V gene are MGHRA and YSYEKL. CDR3 DNA sequence: TGCGCCAGCAGCCAAGAAGGGGGCGCTGGAAACACCATATATTTT. Translation: CASSQEGGAGNTIYF.

This clone was counted a single time. The genes are TRBV7-6 and TRBJ1-4; unclear D gene. V was trimmed by 0 bases and J by 7 bases, leaving 12 bases between them. From germline, CDR1 is SGHVS and CDR2 FNYEAQ. CDR3 size: 15 residues. The CDR3 reads CASSLAPRLGEKLFF. The CDR3 bases are TGTGCCAGCAGCTTAGCGCCAAGGCTGGGTGAAAAACTGTTTTTT. The full variable domain, rest sourced from reference TRBV7-6 and TRBJ1-4, is GAGVSQSPRYKVTKRGQDVALRCDPISGHVSLYWYRQALGQGPEFLTYFNYEAQQDKSGLPNDRFSAERPEGSISTLTIQRTEQRDSAMYRCASSLAPRLGEKLFFGSGTQLSVL.

V and J are TRBV6-1 and TRBJ1-1; D gene uncertain. Deletions cut 7 bases from V and 10 bases from J, with 13 bases between. This CDR3 contains 11 residues. Germline V gene sequence: CDR1 MNHNS, CDR2 SASEGT. CDR3 region: CASNPSRRAFF. The CDR3 DNA sequence: TGTGCCAGCAACCCTTCGAGGAGAGCTTTCTTT.

The V call is TRBV2, the J call TRBJ1-1, with D uncertain. Trimming stripped 4 bases from V and 1 base from J, with 4 bases between. The germline V gene has CDR1 SNHLY and CDR2 FYNNEI. The CDR3 spans 12 residues. CDR3 loop: CASSVRNTEAFF. DNA of the CDR3: TGTGCCAGCAGTGTCAGGAACACTGAAGCTTTCTTT.

The chain employs TRBV29-1 and TRBJ2-3; 12 bases agree with TRBD2. Per germline, CDR1 SQVTM and CDR2 ANQGSEA. The CDR3 spans 17 residues. Trimming at V came to 5 bases and at J to 0 bases, leaving 9 bases not matched to a gene. Here the CDR3 reads CSVKGLAGSTSTDTQYF. The CDR3 DNA follows: TGCAGCGTTAAAGGACTAGCGGGGAGTACTAGCACAGATACGCAGTATTTT.

The V and J genes are TRBV28 and TRBJ1-1; D is undetermined. With 1 base removed from V and 7 bases from J, the gap between germline ends came to 7 bases. CDR3 size: 12 residues. Germline V lookup: CDR1 MDHEN, CDR2 SYDVKM. CDR3 loop: CASSLFGSEAFF. The CDR3 coding sequence is TGTGCCAGCAGTTTATTCGGCAGTGAAGCTTTCTTT.

The V call is TRBV7-9, the J call TRBJ1-6; D unresolved. Germline CDR1 is SEHNR and CDR2 is FQNEAQ (reference sequence). The CDR3 loop spans 14 amino acids. The V gene lost 5 bases and the J gene lost 4 bases, with 9 bases spanning the gap. The CDR3 region is CASSPTNYNSPLHF. The CDR3 DNA reads as TGTGCCAGCAGCCCGACAAATTATAATTCACCCCTCCACTTT.